The 18 T cell receptor beta chains in this list originate from one sample, sequenced in a study of blood T cell repertoires in COVID-19. The assay was immunoSEQ multiplex PCR, and TCRdb's table has in-frame clones only and misses some. The repertoire includes 200,000 to 250,000 clones, 88% of them detected once, and 5% to 6.5% sits in the top ten. Material for sequencing was peripheral blood. These TCRs come from a woman between 25 and 40 years old with COVID-19, enrolled during active disease.

The chain combines TRBV19 with TRBJ1-1, with TRBD1 identical over 12 bases. V lost 0 bases, J lost 3 bases, and 8 bases stayed unmatched. Germline V gives CDR1 LNHDA, CDR2 SQIVND (reference sequence). There are 18 residues in the CDR3. Here the CDR3 reads CASSIEGTGGLKDTEAFF. CDR3 sequence (DNA): TGTGCCAGTAGTATAGAGGGGACAGGGGGCCTTAAGGACACTGAAGCTTTCTTT.

This clone has a handful of counts. V usage is TRBV7-2 and J usage is TRBJ1-3; no reliable D call. V lost 5 bases and J lost 0, with 11 bases in between. The CDR3 extends over 15 amino acids. Germline V lookup: CDR1 SGHTA, CDR2 FQGNSA. This chain's CDR3 is CASSPHGDSGNTIYF. CDR3 in DNA: TGTGCCAGCAGCCCTCACGGGGACTCTGGAAACACCATATATTTT.

J is TRBJ1-5 and V is TRBV27; TRBD1 agrees at 11 bases. The CDR3 runs to 17 residues. V gave up 5 bases and J gave up 6 bases; unmatched junction bases: 12. Germline V lookup: CDR1 MNHEY, CDR2 SMNVEV (reference sequence). The CDR3 DNA reads as TGTGCCAGCAGTCCCCAATGGACAGGGGGCTCGTCTCAGCCCCAGCATTTT. This sequence encodes CASSPQWTGGSSQPQHF.

V usage is TRBV6-5 and J usage is TRBJ2-6; 10 bases fit TRBD1. CDR1 and CDR2 (germline): MNHEY, SVGAGI. The length of the CDR3 is 15 residues. The ends lost 8 bases at V and 0 bases at J; junction bases unmatched: 1. The CDR3 nucleotides are TGTGCCAGCCGGACAGGGGGCTCTGGGGCCAACGTCCTGACTTTC. This encodes CASRTGGSGANVLTF.

The gene calls are TRBV28 and TRBJ1-1; TRBD1 aligns across 11 bases. V shed 6 bases, J shed 11 bases, and the junction held 11 bases outside the gene matches. The CDR3 runs to 14 residues. The germline CDR1 and CDR2 sequences are MDHEN and SYDVKM. The CDR3 is CASRRVGQGAWAFF. The CDR3 DNA reads as TGTGCCAGCAGACGGGTCGGACAGGGGGCATGGGCTTTCTTT.

The chain carries TRBV30 and TRBJ1-2, with 10 positions matching TRBD1. This CDR3 spans 14 amino acids. The V and J ends lost 6 bases and 3 bases, in that order; junction bases with no gene match: 7. CDR1 is GTSNPN and CDR2 is SVGIG in the germline V gene (reference sequence). CDR3 nucleotides: TGTGCCTGCGCGTACGGGACAGGGGACTATGGCTACACCTTC. As protein: CACAYGTGDYGYTF.

The chain combines TRBV9 with TRBJ1-2, with a weak D call TRBD1 (5 bases). Germline V lookup: CDR1 SGDLS, CDR2 YYNGEE. This CDR3 has 17 residues. V lost 3 bases and J 6 bases, leaving 24 bases between the germline ends. Written as DNA, the CDR3 is TGTGCCAGCAGCGAGGGGCTCGGAGGGGAGACGGTAAATGGCTACACCTTC. Its protein is CASSEGLGGETVNGYTF. Together with reference TRBV9 and TRBJ1-2, the CDR3 gives the full variable domain: DSGVTQTPKHLITATGQRVTLRCSPRSGDLSVYWYQQSLDQGLQFLIQYYNGEERAKGNILERFSAQQFPDLHSELNLSSLELGDSALYFCASSEGLGGETVNGYTFGSGTRLTVV.

This clone was detected once. The chain uses TRBV25-1 and TRBJ2-2; 7 nucleotides agree with TRBD1. V lost 3 bases, J lost 4 bases, and 8 bases stayed unmatched. The CDR3 has 16 amino acids. Germline V gene data show CDR1 as MGHDK and CDR2 as SYGVNS. The chain's CDR3 is CASSDPTGQVTGELFF. CDR3 nucleotides: TGTGCCAGCAGTGACCCGACAGGGCAGGTCACCGGGGAGCTGTTTTTT.

This chain links TRBV7-2 with TRBJ2-1; TRBD2 matches 10 bases. There are 17 residues in the CDR3. The V gene's germline CDR1 is SGHTA and CDR2 FQGNSA. Unmatched junction bases numbered 3, after V lost 0 bases and J lost 1 base. In DNA form, the CDR3 reads TGTGCCAGCAGCTTAGCGAGAGCGGGAGGGTCCTACAATGAGCAGTTCTTC. Its translation is CASSLARAGGSYNEQFF.

This clone was observed a handful of times. The CDR3 is CASATGGTDTQYF. DNA for the CDR3: TGTGCCAGCGCTACCGGGGGAACAGATACGCAGTATTTT. V is TRBV9 and J is TRBJ2-3; D possibly corresponds to TRBD2 (6 bases). Trimming took off 7 bases at V and 3 bases at J, with 12 bases between the two ends. Germline lookup yields CDR1 SGDLS and CDR2 YYNGEE. This CDR3 is 13 amino acids long.

The gene calls are TRBV11-3 and TRBJ2-3; TRBD2 matches at 10 bases. The V segment lost 2 bases and the J segment 1 base; nucleotides outside the gene matches: 3. Germline CDR1 SGHNT, CDR2 YENEEA. CDR3 length equals 16 residues. The CDR3 is CASSLQAGGGTDTQYF. The CDR3 nucleotides are TGTGCCAGCAGCTTACAAGCGGGAGGGGGCACAGATACGCAGTATTTT.

The chain employs TRBV7-8 and TRBJ1-2, with 11 bases identical to TRBD1. J gave up 6 bases and V 5 bases, and 5 bases lay outside the gene matches. Germline V CDR1 and CDR2: SGHVS, FQNEAQ. The CDR3 has 14 amino acids. The CDR3 bases are TGTGCCAGCAGCAGCCGGGACAGGGGGAATGGCTACACCTTC. Translation gives CASSSRDRGNGYTF.

The chain recombines TRBV23-1 with TRBJ2-1; 8 bases agree with TRBD1. TRBV23-1 is labeled an ORF, and its function is uncertain. CDR3 length equals 11 residues. Losses at the gene ends were 5 bases for V and 16 bases for J; bases not matched to a gene: 7. CDR3 bases: TGCGCCAGCAGTGGAGGACAGGGCGTCTTCTTC. Residues: CASSGGQGVFF.

This chain connects TRBV27 to TRBJ2-3; 9 nucleotides align to TRBD2. J gave up 1 base and V 0 bases, and 8 bases lay outside the gene matches. Germline V gene lookup returns CDR1 MNHEY and CDR2 SMNVEV (reference sequence). The CDR3 covers 18 residues. The CDR3: CASSLSFYGGGGTDTQYF. CDR3 DNA sequence: TGTGCCAGCAGTTTATCGTTTTACGGCGGGGGGGGCACAGATACGCAGTATTTT.

The V gene is TRBV15, the J gene TRBJ1-4; 8 bases fit TRBD1. After removal of 2 bases from V and 0 bases from J, the junction contained 5 bases not matched to a gene. This CDR3 comprises 17 residues. The V gene's germline CDR1 is LNHNV and CDR2 YYDKDF (reference sequence). The CDR3 is CATSRQGTGTTNEKLFF. CDR3 sequence (DNA): TGTGCCACCAGCAGACAAGGGACAGGCACAACTAATGAAAAACTGTTTTTT.

This clone was observed once. This rearrangement joins TRBV19 to TRBJ1-2; 8 bases are a match to TRBD1. The CDR3 covers 17 residues. V lost 1 base, J lost 2 bases, and 9 bases stayed unmatched. The germline CDR1 and CDR2 sequences are LNHDA and SQIVND (reference sequence). CDR3 coding DNA: TGTGCCAGTAGTATAGGAAACGGACAGGGCGAGAACTATGGCTACACCTTC. Translating gives CASSIGNGQGENYGYTF.

The genes are TRBV5-4 and TRBJ1-1; 7 bases line up with TRBD1. This CDR3 region has 15 residues. Trimming at V came to 1 base and at J to 1 base, leaving 4 bases not matched to a gene. Germline V lookup: CDR1 SGHNT, CDR2 YYREEE (reference sequence). The CDR3 sequence: CASSLRRQGNTEAFF. CDR3 DNA: TGTGCCAGCAGCTTGAGGAGACAGGGGAACACTGAAGCTTTCTTT.

The V and J genes are TRBV28 and TRBJ2-1; 8 nucleotides line up with TRBD2. This CDR3 is 15 amino acids long. Germline V gives CDR1 MDHEN, CDR2 SYDVKM. V shed 6 bases and J 5 bases; nucleotides not matched to a gene: 9. The CDR3 is CASSLGLAGNNEQFF. In DNA, the CDR3 is TGTGCCAGCAGCTTGGGGCTAGCGGGTAACAATGAGCAGTTCTTC. Full variable domain (missing parts from reference TRBV28 and TRBJ2-1): DVKVTQSSRYLVKRTGEKVFLECVQDMDHENMFWYRQDPGLGLRLIYFSYDVKMKEKGDIPEGYSVSREKKERFSLILESASTNQTSMYLCASSLGLAGNNEQFFGPGTRLTVL.